Sequencing of this T cell receptor beta chain was carried out in a study of control samples from healthy donors and cancer patients. Germline-derived CDR1 and CDR2 are SGHTA and FQGNSA. Trimming cost V 1 base and J 4 bases, with 3 bases left between them. The CDR3 sequence is 12 residues long. Generated by immunoSEQ multiplex PCR, the TCRdb table keeps only in-frame clones and is missing some. The sample has more than 95,000 clones; over 80% are singletons. Sequences were obtained from PBMCs. This sequence was found in a man of 80 years or more with head and neck cancer. The chain is built from TRBV7-2 and TRBJ2-3; D call uncertain. CDR3 DNA sequence: TGTGCCAGCAGCTTAGTGTCAGATACGCAGTATTTT. Encoded protein: CASSLVSDTQYF.